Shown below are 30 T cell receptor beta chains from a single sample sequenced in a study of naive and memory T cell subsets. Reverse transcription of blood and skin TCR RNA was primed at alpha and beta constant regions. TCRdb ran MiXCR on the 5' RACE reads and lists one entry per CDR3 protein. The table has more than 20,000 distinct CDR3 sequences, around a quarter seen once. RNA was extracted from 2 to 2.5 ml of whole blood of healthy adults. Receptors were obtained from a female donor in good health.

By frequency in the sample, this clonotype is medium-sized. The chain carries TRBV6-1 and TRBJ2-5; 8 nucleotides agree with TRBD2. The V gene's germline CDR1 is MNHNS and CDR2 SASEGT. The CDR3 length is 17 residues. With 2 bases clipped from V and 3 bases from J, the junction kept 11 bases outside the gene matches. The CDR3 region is CASSENPVAGFKETQYF. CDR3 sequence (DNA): TGTGCCAGCAGTGAAAACCCAGTAGCGGGATTTAAAGAGACCCAGTACTTC.

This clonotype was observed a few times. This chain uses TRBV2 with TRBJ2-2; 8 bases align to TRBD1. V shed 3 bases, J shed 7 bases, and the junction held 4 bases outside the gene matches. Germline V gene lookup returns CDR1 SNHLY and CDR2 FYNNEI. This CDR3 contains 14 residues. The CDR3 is CASSEQGAVGELFF. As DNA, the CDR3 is TGTGCCAGCAGTGAGCAGGGGGCTGTCGGGGAGCTGTTTTTT.

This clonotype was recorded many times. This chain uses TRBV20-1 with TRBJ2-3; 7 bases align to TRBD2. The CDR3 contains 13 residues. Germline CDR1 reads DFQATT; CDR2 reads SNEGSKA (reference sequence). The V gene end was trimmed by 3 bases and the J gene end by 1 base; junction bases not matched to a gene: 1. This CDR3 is CSARTSRTDTQYF. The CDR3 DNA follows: TGCAGTGCTAGGACTAGCCGCACAGATACGCAGTATTTT.

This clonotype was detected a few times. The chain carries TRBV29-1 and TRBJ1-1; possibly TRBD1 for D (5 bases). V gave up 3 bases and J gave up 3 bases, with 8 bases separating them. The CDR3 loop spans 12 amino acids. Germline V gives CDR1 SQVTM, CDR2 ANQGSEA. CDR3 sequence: CSVDVGHTEAFF. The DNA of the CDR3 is TGCAGCGTTGACGTGGGACACACTGAAGCTTTCTTT.

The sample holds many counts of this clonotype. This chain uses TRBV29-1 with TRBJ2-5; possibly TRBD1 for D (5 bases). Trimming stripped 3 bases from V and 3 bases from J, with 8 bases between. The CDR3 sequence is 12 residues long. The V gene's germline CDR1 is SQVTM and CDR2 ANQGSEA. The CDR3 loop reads CSVDRAEETQYF. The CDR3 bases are TGCAGCGTTGACAGGGCAGAAGAGACCCAGTACTTC.

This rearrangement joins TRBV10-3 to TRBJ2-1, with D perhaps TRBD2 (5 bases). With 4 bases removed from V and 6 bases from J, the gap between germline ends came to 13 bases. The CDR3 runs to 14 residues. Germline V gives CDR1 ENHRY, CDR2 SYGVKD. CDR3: CAISGEPLRNEQFF. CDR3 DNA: TGTGCCATCAGTGGGGAGCCTCTGCGCAATGAGCAGTTCTTC.

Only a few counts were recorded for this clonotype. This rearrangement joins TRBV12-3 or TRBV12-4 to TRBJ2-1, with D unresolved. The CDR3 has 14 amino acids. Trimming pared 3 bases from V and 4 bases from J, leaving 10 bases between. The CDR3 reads CASSFGVGYNEQFF. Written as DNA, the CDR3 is TGTGCCAGCAGTTTTGGTGTGGGGTACAATGAGCAGTTCTTC.

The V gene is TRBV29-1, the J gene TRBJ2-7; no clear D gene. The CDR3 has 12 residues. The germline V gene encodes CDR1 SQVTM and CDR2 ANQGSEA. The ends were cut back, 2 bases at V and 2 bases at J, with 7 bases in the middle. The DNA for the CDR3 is TGCAGCGTTGAAAGTCGGACCTACGAGCAGTACTTC. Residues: CSVESRTYEQYF.

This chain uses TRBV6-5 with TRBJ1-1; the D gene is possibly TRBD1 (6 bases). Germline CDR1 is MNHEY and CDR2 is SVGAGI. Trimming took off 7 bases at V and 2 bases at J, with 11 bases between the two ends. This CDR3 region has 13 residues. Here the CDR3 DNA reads TGTGCCAGCAACCGCGGGGGCAACACTGAAGCTTTCTTT. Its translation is CASNRGGNTEAFF.

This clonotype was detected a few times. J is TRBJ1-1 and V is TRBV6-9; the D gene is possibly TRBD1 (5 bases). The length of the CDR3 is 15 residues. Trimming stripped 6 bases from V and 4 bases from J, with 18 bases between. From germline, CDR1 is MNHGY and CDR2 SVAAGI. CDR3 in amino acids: CASSTLPGLGTEAFF. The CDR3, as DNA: TGTGCCAGCAGCACCCTCCCGGGGCTCGGCACTGAAGCTTTCTTT.

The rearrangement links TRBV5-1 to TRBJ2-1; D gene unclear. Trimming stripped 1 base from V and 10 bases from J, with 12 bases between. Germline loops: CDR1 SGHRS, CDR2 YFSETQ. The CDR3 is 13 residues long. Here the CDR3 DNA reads TGCGCCAGCAGCTTGTTTCCCGGCGAGGAGCAGTTCTTC. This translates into CASSLFPGEEQFF.

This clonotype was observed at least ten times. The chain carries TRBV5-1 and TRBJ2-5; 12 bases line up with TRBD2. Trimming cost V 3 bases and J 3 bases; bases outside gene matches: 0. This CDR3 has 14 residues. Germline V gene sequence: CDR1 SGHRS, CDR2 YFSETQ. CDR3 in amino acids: CASSWTSGEETQYF. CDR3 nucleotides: TGCGCCAGCAGCTGGACTAGCGGGGAAGAGACCCAGTACTTC.

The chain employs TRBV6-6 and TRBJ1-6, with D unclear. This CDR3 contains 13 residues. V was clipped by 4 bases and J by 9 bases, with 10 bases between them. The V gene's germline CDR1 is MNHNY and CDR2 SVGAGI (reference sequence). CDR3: CASSSAQSSPLHF. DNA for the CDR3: TGTGCCAGCAGTTCCGCCCAGAGTTCACCCCTCCACTTT.

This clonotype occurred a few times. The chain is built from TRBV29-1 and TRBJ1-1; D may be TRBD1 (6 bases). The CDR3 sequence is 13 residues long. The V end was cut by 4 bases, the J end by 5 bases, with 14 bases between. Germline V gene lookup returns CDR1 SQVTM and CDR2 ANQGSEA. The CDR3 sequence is CSVVWGQGTEAFF. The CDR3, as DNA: TGCAGCGTTGTATGGGGTCAGGGGACTGAAGCTTTCTTT. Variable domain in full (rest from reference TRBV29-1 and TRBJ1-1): SAVISQKPSRDICQRGTSLTIQCQVDSQVTMMFWYRQQPGQSLTLIATANQGSEATYESGFVIDKFPISRPNLTFSTLTVSNMSPEDSSIYLCSVVWGQGTEAFFGQGTRLTVV.

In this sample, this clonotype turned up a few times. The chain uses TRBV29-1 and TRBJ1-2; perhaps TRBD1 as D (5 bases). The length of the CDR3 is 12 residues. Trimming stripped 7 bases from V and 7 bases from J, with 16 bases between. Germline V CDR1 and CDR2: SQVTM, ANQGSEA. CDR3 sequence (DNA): TGCAGCGCATGGGGGGGTCCCTCTGGCTACACCTTC. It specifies CSAWGGPSGYTF.

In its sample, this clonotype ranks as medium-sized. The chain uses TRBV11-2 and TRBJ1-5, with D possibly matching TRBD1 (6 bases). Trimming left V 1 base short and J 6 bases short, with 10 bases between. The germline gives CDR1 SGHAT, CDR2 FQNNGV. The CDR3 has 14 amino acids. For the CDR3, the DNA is TGTGCCAGCAGCTTAGCTGGGGGCAGTCAGCCCCAGCATTTT. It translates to CASSLAGGSQPQHF.

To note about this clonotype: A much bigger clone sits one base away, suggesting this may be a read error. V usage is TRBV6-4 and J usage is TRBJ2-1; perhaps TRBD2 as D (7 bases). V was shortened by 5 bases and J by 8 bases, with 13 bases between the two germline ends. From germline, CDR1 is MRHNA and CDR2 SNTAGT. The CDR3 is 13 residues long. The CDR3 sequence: CASSRGEGDEQFF. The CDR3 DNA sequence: TGTGCCAGCAGTCGCGGGGAGGGGGATGAGCAGTTCTTC.

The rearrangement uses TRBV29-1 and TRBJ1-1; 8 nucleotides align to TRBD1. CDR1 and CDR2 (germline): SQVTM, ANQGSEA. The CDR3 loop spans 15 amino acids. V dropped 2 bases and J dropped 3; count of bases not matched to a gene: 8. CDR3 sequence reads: CSVETTGVGYTEAFF. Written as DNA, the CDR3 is TGCAGCGTTGAAACGACAGGGGTTGGGTACACTGAAGCTTTCTTT.

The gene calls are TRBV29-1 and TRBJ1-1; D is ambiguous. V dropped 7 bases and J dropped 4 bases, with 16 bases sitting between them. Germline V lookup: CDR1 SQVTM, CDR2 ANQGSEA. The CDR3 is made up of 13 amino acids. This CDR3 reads CSALGRALTEAFF. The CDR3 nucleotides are TGCAGCGCCCTGGGCCGGGCACTCACTGAAGCTTTCTTT.

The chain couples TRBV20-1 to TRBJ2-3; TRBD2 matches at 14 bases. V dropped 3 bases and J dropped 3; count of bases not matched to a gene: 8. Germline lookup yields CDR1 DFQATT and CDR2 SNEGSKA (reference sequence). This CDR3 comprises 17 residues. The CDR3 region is CSASRLAGGPRTDTQYF. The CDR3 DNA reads TGCAGTGCTAGTAGACTAGCGGGAGGGCCTCGTACAGATACGCAGTATTTT.

Here the CDR3 DNA reads TGCAGTGCTAGAGTCCAGGGAGGCACTGAAGCTTTCTTT. Protein sequence: CSARVQGGTEAFF. The genes are TRBV20-1 and TRBJ1-1, with a tentative D call TRBD1 (5 bases). Germline CDR1 DFQATT, CDR2 SNEGSKA (reference sequence). CDR3 length equals 13 residues. The V end lost 1 base, the J end lost 4 bases, and 10 bases lay between the germline ends.

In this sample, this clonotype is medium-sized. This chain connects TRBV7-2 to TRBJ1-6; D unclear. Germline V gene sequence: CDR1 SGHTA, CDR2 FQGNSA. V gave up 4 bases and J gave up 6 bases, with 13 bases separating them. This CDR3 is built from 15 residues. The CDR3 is CASSSLTHTNSPLHF. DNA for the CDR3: TGTGCCAGCAGCTCCCTTACCCACACTAATTCACCCCTCCACTTT.

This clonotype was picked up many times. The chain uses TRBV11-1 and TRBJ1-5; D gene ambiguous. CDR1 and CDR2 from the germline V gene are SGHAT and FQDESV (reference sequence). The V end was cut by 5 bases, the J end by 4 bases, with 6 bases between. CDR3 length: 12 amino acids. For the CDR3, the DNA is TGTGCCAGCAGCATCATTAATCAGCCCCAGCATTTT. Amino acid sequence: CASSIINQPQHF.

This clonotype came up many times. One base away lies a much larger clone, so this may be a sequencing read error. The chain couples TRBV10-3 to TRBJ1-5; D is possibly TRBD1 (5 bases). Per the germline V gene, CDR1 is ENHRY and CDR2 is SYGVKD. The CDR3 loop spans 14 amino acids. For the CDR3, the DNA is TGTGCCATCAGTGAGTCATCAGGGAATCAGCCCCAGAATTTT. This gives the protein CAISESSGNQPQNF.

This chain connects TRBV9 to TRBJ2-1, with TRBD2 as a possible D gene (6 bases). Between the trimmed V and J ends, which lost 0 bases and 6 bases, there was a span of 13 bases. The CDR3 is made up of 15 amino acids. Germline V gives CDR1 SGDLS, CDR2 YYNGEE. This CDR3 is CASSVDGSFLNEQFF. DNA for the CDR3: TGTGCCAGCAGCGTAGACGGGAGTTTCCTCAATGAGCAGTTCTTC.

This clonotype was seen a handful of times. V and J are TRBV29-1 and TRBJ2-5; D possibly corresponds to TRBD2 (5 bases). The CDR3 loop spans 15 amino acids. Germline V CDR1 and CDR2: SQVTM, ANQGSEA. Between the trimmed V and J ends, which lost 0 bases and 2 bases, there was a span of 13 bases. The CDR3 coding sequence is TGCAGCGTTGAAGATTTTAGGACGGGACAAGAGACCCAGTACTTC. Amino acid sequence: CSVEDFRTGQETQYF.

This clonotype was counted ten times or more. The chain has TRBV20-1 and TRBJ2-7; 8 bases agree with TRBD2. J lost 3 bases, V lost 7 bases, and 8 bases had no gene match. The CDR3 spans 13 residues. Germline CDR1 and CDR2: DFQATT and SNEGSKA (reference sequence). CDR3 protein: CSVRAGVGYEQYF. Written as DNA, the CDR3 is TGCAGTGTTCGAGCGGGAGTGGGCTACGAGCAGTACTTC.

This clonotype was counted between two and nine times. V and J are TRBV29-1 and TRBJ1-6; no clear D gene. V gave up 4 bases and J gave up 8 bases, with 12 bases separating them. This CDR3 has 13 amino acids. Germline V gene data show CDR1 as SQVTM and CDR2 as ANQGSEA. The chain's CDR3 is CSVGSGSDSPLHF. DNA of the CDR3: TGCAGCGTTGGCTCCGGATCCGATTCACCCCTCCACTTT.

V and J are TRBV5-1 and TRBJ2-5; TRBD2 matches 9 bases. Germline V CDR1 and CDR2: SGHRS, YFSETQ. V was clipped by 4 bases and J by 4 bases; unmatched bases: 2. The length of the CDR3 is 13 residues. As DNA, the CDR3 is TGCGCCAGCAGCCCAGCGGGGGGAGAGACCCAGTACTTC. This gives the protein CASSPAGGETQYF.

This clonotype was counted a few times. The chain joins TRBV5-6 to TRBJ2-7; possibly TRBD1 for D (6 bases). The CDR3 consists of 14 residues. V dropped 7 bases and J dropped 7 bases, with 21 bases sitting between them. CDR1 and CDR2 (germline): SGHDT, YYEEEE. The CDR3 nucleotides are TGTGCCAGCGCTTTCCTAGGGGGTACTGGGGAGCAGTACTTC. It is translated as CASAFLGGTGEQYF.